A selection of T cell receptor beta chains follows, all from one sample in a study of cytomegalovirus exposure and HLA in healthy donors. The protocol was immunoSEQ multiplex PCR, while the TCRdb copy is restricted to in-frame clones and leaves out a portion. The sample carries roughly 120,000 clones, 74% recorded once. Sequenced: PBMCs. The receptor source for this set is a middle-aged man in good health and CMV-seropositive. Each CDR3 is given with its conserved first and last residue. D genes are given only for firm matches. Clone size is not always given. Where it is, it says once, few, many or a class for expanded clones.

>TRBV29-1|TRBJ2-7|.|TRBD1
TGCAGCGCTACCGGGACAGGATCCTACGAGCAGTACTTC
CSATGTGSYEQYF
>TRBV19|TRBJ1-1|.|TRBD1
TGTGCCAGTAGTTGGACAGGGGGAGACACTGAAGCTTTCTTT
CASSWTGGDTEAFF
>TRBV5-1|TRBJ2-1|.|TRBD2
TGCGCCAGCAGCTTGGCCGGGACTAGGCCCAATGAGCAGTTCTTC
CASSLAGTRPNEQFF
>TRBV2|TRBJ2-7|.|TRBD1
TGTGCCACAACAGGGGGCTTCTACGAGCAGTACTTC
CATTGGFYEQYF
>TRBV27|TRBJ2-1|.|TRBD2
TGTGCCAGCAGTGCAGGGACTAGCGGAAACAATGAGCAGTTCTTC
CASSAGTSGNNEQFF
>TRBV5-6|TRBJ1-1|.|.
TGTGCCAGCAGCTTGGGGGCAGAAGCTTTCTTT
CASSLGAEAFF
>TRBV11-3|TRBJ2-3|.|TRBD1
TGTGCCAGCAGTTTTGGACAGGCCCCGGATACGCAGTATTTT
CASSFGQAPDTQYF
>TRBV19|TRBJ1-1|.|TRBD1
TGTGCCAGTAGTATATACAGGGGGAAGGACACTGAAGCTTTCTTT
CASSIYRGKDTEAFF
>TRBV2|TRBJ2-5|.|.
TGTGCCAGCAGTGAACGTCAGGGTAAAGAGACCCAGTACTTC
CASSERQGKETQYF
>TRBV6-4|TRBJ1-4|few|.
TGTGCCAGCAGTGACACTTCAGGGGTAACTGAAAAACTGTTTTTT
CASSDTSGVTEKLFF
>TRBV5-4|TRBJ2-2|.|TRBD1
TGTGCCAGCACGACAGGGGGGAACACCGGGGAGCTGTTTTTT
CASTTGGNTGELFF